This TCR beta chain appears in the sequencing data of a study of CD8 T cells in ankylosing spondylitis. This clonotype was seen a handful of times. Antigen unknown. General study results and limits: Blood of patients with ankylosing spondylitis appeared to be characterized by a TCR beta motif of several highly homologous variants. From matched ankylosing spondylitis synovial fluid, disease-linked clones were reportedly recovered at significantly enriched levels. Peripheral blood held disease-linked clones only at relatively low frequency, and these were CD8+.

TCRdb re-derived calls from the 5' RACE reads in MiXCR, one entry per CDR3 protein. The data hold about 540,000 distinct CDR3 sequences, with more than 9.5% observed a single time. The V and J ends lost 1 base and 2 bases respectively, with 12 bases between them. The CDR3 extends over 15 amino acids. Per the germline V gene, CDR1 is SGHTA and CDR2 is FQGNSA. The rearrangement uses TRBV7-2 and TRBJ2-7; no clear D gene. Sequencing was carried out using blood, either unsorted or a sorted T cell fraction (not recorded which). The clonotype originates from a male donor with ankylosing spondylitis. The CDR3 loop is CASSLGATTPYEQYV. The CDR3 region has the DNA TGTGCCAGCAGCTTAGGTGCTACTACCCCCTACGAGCAGTACGTC.